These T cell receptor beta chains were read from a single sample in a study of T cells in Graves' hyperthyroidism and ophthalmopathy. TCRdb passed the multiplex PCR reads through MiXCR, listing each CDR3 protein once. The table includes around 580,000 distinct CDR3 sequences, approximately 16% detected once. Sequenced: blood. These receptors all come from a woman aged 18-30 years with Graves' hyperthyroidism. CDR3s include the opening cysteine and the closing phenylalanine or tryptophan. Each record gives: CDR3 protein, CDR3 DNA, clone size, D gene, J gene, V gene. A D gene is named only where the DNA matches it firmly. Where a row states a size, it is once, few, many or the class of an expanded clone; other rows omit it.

cdr3_aa: CASRPPTGHYTF
cdr3_nt: TGTGCCAGCAGACCCCCGACAGGGCACTACACCTTC
clone_size: many
d_call: TRBD1
j_call: TRBJ1-2
v_call: TRBV6-1

cdr3_aa: CASSPGPLAGAYNEQFF
cdr3_nt: TGTGCCAGCAGCCCCGGACCTCTAGCGGGGGCCTACAATGAGCAGTTCTTC
clone_size: .
d_call: TRBD2
j_call: TRBJ2-1
v_call: TRBV4-2

cdr3_aa: CSARGPGETQYF
cdr3_nt: TGCAGTGCTAGAGGGCCTGGAGAGACCCAGTACTTC
clone_size: .
d_call: .
j_call: TRBJ2-5
v_call: TRBV20-1

cdr3_aa: CATSMLAGASYNEQFF
cdr3_nt: TGTGCCACCAGCATGTTAGCGGGAGCGTCCTACAATGAGCAGTTCTTC
clone_size: many
d_call: TRBD2
j_call: TRBJ2-1
v_call: TRBV15

cdr3_aa: CASRGDNTEAFF
cdr3_nt: TGTGCCAGCAGGGGGGATAACACTGAAGCTTTCTTT
clone_size: many
d_call: .
j_call: TRBJ1-1
v_call: TRBV2

cdr3_aa: CASSPPGSGGYEQYF
cdr3_nt: TGTGCCAGCAGCCCCCCCGGGTCAGGGGGGTACGAGCAGTACTTC
clone_size: many
d_call: .
j_call: TRBJ2-7
v_call: TRBV7-2

cdr3_aa: CASGFAGGTEAFF
cdr3_nt: TGTGCTAGTGGTTTCGCCGGGGGCACTGAAGCTTTCTTT
clone_size: many
d_call: .
j_call: TRBJ1-1
v_call: TRBV12-5

cdr3_aa: CASSSLGLGEQFF
cdr3_nt: TGTGCCAGCAGTTCTTTGGGACTCGGTGAGCAGTTCTTC
clone_size: .
d_call: .
j_call: TRBJ2-1
v_call: TRBV6-9

cdr3_aa: CASSSQGVAKNIQYF
cdr3_nt: TGTGCCAGCAGCTCCCAGGGGGTAGCCAAAAACATTCAGTACTTC
clone_size: .
d_call: TRBD1
j_call: TRBJ2-4
v_call: TRBV7-2

cdr3_aa: CASSASGLGRANVLTF
cdr3_nt: TGTGCCAGCAGCGCCTCAGGGCTCGGAAGGGCCAACGTCCTGACTTTC
clone_size: many
d_call: .
j_call: TRBJ2-6
v_call: TRBV28

cdr3_aa: CASSFITTGYNEQFF
cdr3_nt: TGTGCCAGCAGTTTTATCACGACAGGATACAATGAGCAGTTCTTC
clone_size: many
d_call: .
j_call: TRBJ2-1
v_call: TRBV28

cdr3_aa: CASRGAFWDPYEQYF
cdr3_nt: TGTGCCAGCAGAGGGGCCTTTTGGGACCCCTACGAGCAGTACTTC
clone_size: .
d_call: .
j_call: TRBJ2-7
v_call: TRBV6-2/TRBV6-3

cdr3_aa: CASSYRTYGYTF
cdr3_nt: TGTGCCAGCAGTTACCGGACCTATGGCTACACCTTC
clone_size: .
d_call: .
j_call: TRBJ1-2
v_call: TRBV6-2/TRBV6-3

cdr3_aa: CASSPYRGSYNEQFF
cdr3_nt: TGTGCCAGCTCGCCTTACCGGGGGAGCTACAATGAGCAGTTCTTC
clone_size: many
d_call: .
j_call: TRBJ2-1
v_call: TRBV18

cdr3_aa: CASSVLVGNEQFF
cdr3_nt: TGTGCCAGCAGTGTGTTAGTTGGGAATGAGCAGTTCTTC
clone_size: .
d_call: .
j_call: TRBJ2-1
v_call: TRBV2

cdr3_aa: CASIRTSGTYNEQFF
cdr3_nt: TGTGCCAGCATTAGGACTAGCGGGACTTACAATGAGCAGTTCTTC
clone_size: many
d_call: TRBD2
j_call: TRBJ2-1
v_call: TRBV12-3/TRBV12-4

cdr3_aa: CASSQDRAGGANGYTF
cdr3_nt: TGTGCCAGCAGCCAAGATAGGGCAGGGGGCGCGAATGGCTACACCTTC
clone_size: .
d_call: TRBD1
j_call: TRBJ1-2
v_call: TRBV3-1

cdr3_aa: CSAGAGSYEQYF
cdr3_nt: TGCAGTGCTGGAGCGGGCTCCTACGAGCAGTACTTC
clone_size: few
d_call: .
j_call: TRBJ2-7
v_call: TRBV20-1

cdr3_aa: CASSPVAAYSPLHF
cdr3_nt: TGTGCCAGCAGTCCAGTGGCAGCCTACTCACCCCTCCACTTT
clone_size: .
d_call: .
j_call: TRBJ1-6
v_call: TRBV6-1

cdr3_aa: CSVERGGNYGYTF
cdr3_nt: TGCAGCGTTGAGAGGGGGGGTAACTATGGCTACACCTTC
clone_size: many
d_call: .
j_call: TRBJ1-2
v_call: TRBV29-1

cdr3_aa: CASILLGTGSYEQYF
cdr3_nt: TGTGCCAGCATACTGCTGGGGACAGGCTCCTACGAGCAGTACTTC
clone_size: many
d_call: TRBD1
j_call: TRBJ2-7
v_call: TRBV12-3/TRBV12-4

cdr3_aa: CASSPMTSSYNEQFF
cdr3_nt: TGTGCCAGCTCCCCGATGACAAGCTCCTACAATGAGCAGTTCTTC
clone_size: few
d_call: .
j_call: TRBJ2-1
v_call: TRBV18

cdr3_aa: CSAPGTQRDEQFF
cdr3_nt: TGCAGTGCGCCCGGGACCCAGAGGGATGAGCAGTTCTTC
clone_size: many
d_call: .
j_call: TRBJ2-1
v_call: TRBV20-1

cdr3_aa: CASSQASEGETQYF
cdr3_nt: TGTGCCAGCAGCCAAGCGAGCGAAGGGGAGACCCAGTACTTC
clone_size: many
d_call: .
j_call: TRBJ2-5
v_call: TRBV3-1

cdr3_aa: CASSQAGGPSGELFF
cdr3_nt: TGCGCCAGCAGCCAGGCGGGAGGGCCGTCCGGGGAGCTGTTTTTT
clone_size: few
d_call: TRBD2
j_call: TRBJ2-2
v_call: TRBV4-1

cdr3_aa: CASSESMANNEQFF
cdr3_nt: TGTGCCAGCAGTGAATCGATGGCTAACAATGAGCAGTTCTTC
clone_size: .
d_call: .
j_call: TRBJ2-1
v_call: TRBV25-1

cdr3_aa: CASSPGQTNTEAFF
cdr3_nt: TGCGCCAGCAGCCCAGGACAGACGAACACTGAAGCTTTCTTT
clone_size: many
d_call: .
j_call: TRBJ1-1
v_call: TRBV5-1

cdr3_aa: CASSPKWPGTSNEQFF
cdr3_nt: TGTGCCAGCAGCCCTAAATGGCCTGGGACTAGCAATGAGCAGTTCTTC
clone_size: many
d_call: TRBD2
j_call: TRBJ2-1
v_call: TRBV7-9

cdr3_aa: CASSRDRGNEQFF
cdr3_nt: TGTGCCAGCTCACGAGACAGGGGCAATGAGCAGTTCTTC
clone_size: few
d_call: TRBD1
j_call: TRBJ2-1
v_call: TRBV18

cdr3_aa: CASSTPGRGLGNQPQHF
cdr3_nt: TGTGCCAGTAGTACCCCGGGGAGGGGGCTTGGCAATCAGCCCCAGCATTTT
clone_size: many
d_call: TRBD1
j_call: TRBJ1-5
v_call: TRBV19

cdr3_aa: CASRSGRLAGLRETQYF
cdr3_nt: TGTGCCAGCAGGTCCGGGCGGTTGGCCGGATTGAGAGAGACCCAGTACTTC
clone_size: many
d_call: .
j_call: TRBJ2-5
v_call: TRBV6-2/TRBV6-3

cdr3_aa: CSVVAGGPYEQYF
cdr3_nt: TGCAGCGTTGTGGCGGGAGGACCCTACGAGCAGTACTTC
clone_size: few
d_call: TRBD2
j_call: TRBJ2-7
v_call: TRBV29-1

cdr3_aa: CASSSLASTDTQYF
cdr3_nt: TGTGCCAGCAGCTCCCTTGCTAGCACAGATACGCAGTATTTT
clone_size: .
d_call: .
j_call: TRBJ2-3
v_call: TRBV27

cdr3_aa: CASSYDRGSYEQYF
cdr3_nt: TGTGCCAGCAGCTATGACAGGGGGTCCTACGAGCAGTACTTC
clone_size: many
d_call: TRBD1
j_call: TRBJ2-7
v_call: TRBV7-9

cdr3_aa: CASSFAGLYNEQFF
cdr3_nt: TGCGCCAGCAGCTTCGCGGGATTATACAATGAGCAGTTCTTC
clone_size: few
d_call: .
j_call: TRBJ2-1
v_call: TRBV5-1

cdr3_aa: CASSSPTRDRSYEQYF
cdr3_nt: TGTGCCAGCAGCTCCCCGACCCGGGACAGGTCCTACGAGCAGTACTTC
clone_size: .
d_call: TRBD1
j_call: TRBJ2-7
v_call: TRBV6-1

cdr3_aa: CASGKAGGLAVTGELFF
cdr3_nt: TGTGCCAGCGGGAAAGCGGGCGGGCTAGCGGTCACCGGGGAGCTGTTTTTT
clone_size: few
d_call: TRBD2
j_call: TRBJ2-2
v_call: TRBV27

cdr3_aa: CSAQDFKTSGRGYEQFF
cdr3_nt: TGCAGTGCTCAGGACTTTAAAACTAGCGGGAGAGGCTATGAGCAGTTCTTC
clone_size: many
d_call: TRBD2
j_call: TRBJ2-1
v_call: TRBV20-1

cdr3_aa: CSAIRGDRGLYEQYF
cdr3_nt: TGCAGTGCTATCAGAGGGGACAGGGGTCTTTACGAGCAGTACTTC
clone_size: few
d_call: TRBD1
j_call: TRBJ2-7
v_call: TRBV20-1

cdr3_aa: CASSSPLAGGTDTQYF
cdr3_nt: TGTGCCAGCAGCTCGCCCCTAGCGGGAGGTACAGATACGCAGTATTTT
clone_size: .
d_call: TRBD2
j_call: TRBJ2-3
v_call: TRBV7-9

cdr3_aa: CASSFGGSYTGELFF
cdr3_nt: TGTGCCAGCAGTTTTGGGGGGTCCTACACCGGGGAGCTGTTTTTT
clone_size: many
d_call: .
j_call: TRBJ2-2
v_call: TRBV12-3/TRBV12-4

cdr3_aa: CAARQGGITNYGYTF
cdr3_nt: TGTGCCGCCAGACAGGGGGGAATTACTAACTATGGCTACACCTTC
clone_size: once
d_call: TRBD1
j_call: TRBJ1-2
v_call: TRBV19

cdr3_aa: CSVRQGTVTGELFF
cdr3_nt: TGCAGCGTCCGACAGGGGACTGTCACCGGGGAGCTGTTTTTT
clone_size: few
d_call: TRBD1
j_call: TRBJ2-2
v_call: TRBV29-1

cdr3_aa: CASWTAGQPQHF
cdr3_nt: TGTGCCAGCTGGACAGCTGGTCAGCCCCAGCATTTT
clone_size: .
d_call: .
j_call: TRBJ1-5
v_call: TRBV28

cdr3_aa: CAWKTSGGNEQFF
cdr3_nt: TGTGCCTGGAAGACCAGCGGAGGCAATGAGCAGTTCTTC
clone_size: many
d_call: .
j_call: TRBJ2-1
v_call: TRBV30

cdr3_aa: CASSVDPWHEQYF
cdr3_nt: TGCGCCAGCAGTGTGGACCCGTGGCACGAGCAGTACTTC
clone_size: many
d_call: .
j_call: TRBJ2-7
v_call: TRBV10-1

cdr3_aa: CASSSRAVQETQYF
cdr3_nt: TGTGCCAGCTCCTCCCGGGCAGTCCAAGAGACCCAGTACTTC
clone_size: many
d_call: .
j_call: TRBJ2-5
v_call: TRBV7-9

cdr3_aa: CSARGGGGQPQHF
cdr3_nt: TGCAGTGCTAGGGGGGGGGGAGGGCAGCCCCAGCATTTT
clone_size: few
d_call: .
j_call: TRBJ1-5
v_call: TRBV20-1

cdr3_aa: CATSDLPRTSGYNEQFF
cdr3_nt: TGTGCCACCAGTGATTTGCCCAGGACTAGCGGTTACAATGAGCAGTTCTTC
clone_size: many
d_call: TRBD2
j_call: TRBJ2-1
v_call: TRBV24-1

cdr3_aa: CASSDGGGAADTQYF
cdr3_nt: TGTGCCAGCAGTGACGGCGGGGGGGCAGCGGATACGCAGTATTTT
clone_size: many
d_call: TRBD2
j_call: TRBJ2-3
v_call: TRBV6-4

cdr3_aa: CSVYGRINTEAFF
cdr3_nt: TGCAGCGTTTATGGACGGATAAACACTGAAGCTTTCTTT
clone_size: few
d_call: .
j_call: TRBJ1-1
v_call: TRBV29-1